The clone carrying this TCR beta chain came up many times. Its matching antigen is unknown. Germline CDR1 is SGHTA and CDR2 is FQGNSA. The CDR3 runs 15 residues. J lost 3 bases, V lost 2 bases, and 4 bases had no gene match. Then a second PCR, running roughly 6 to 11 cycles, was carried out with a sample-barcoded 5' primer and a J-beta primer mix. A single record per CDR3 protein comes from TCRdb applying MiXCR to the 5' RACE reads. There are under 950,000 distinct CDR3 sequences in the sample; around a fifth occur only once, and 20% to 25% lies in the top ten. The source of the sample is a study of blood T cells in healthy people across ages. Study-wide context: Through template switching, about one barcoded beta molecule was captured per two T cells, as measured in model experiments.

Findings of the study overall: Naive T cell percentage showed a strong correlation with the diversity of TCR beta.

The chain is built from TRBV7-2 and TRBJ2-3; 8 positions match TRBD1. The sample taken for sequencing was blood. This TCR was recovered from a man between 65 and 85 years old in good health. CDR3 bases: TGTGCCAGCAGCTTATCAGGGGGCAGGACAGATACGCAGTATTTT. As protein: CASSLSGGRTDTQYF.